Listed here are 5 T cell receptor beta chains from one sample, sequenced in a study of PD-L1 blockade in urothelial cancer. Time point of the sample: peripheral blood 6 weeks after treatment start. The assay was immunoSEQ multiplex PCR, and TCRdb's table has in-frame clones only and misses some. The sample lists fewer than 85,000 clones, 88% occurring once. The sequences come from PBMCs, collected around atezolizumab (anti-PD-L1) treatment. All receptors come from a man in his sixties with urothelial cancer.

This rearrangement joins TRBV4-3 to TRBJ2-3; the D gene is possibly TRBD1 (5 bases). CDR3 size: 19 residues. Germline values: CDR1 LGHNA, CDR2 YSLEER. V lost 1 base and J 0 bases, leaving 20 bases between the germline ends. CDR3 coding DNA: TGCGCCAGCAGCCAAGGAATCGGACAACTACCCCGAAGCACAGATACGCAGTATTTT. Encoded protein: CASSQGIGQLPRSTDTQYF.

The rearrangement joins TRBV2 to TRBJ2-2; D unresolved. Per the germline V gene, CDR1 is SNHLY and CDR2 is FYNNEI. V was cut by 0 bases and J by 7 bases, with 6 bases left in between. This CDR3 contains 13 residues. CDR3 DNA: TGTGCCAGCAGTGAAGCATCGTTCGGGGAGCTGTTTTTT. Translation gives CASSEASFGELFF.

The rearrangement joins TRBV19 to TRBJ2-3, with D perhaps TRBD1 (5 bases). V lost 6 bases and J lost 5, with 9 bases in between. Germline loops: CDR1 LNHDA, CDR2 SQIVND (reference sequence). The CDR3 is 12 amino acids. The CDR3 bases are TGTGCCAGTAGAGGGGCCGGAGATACGCAGTATTTT. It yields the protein CASRGAGDTQYF.

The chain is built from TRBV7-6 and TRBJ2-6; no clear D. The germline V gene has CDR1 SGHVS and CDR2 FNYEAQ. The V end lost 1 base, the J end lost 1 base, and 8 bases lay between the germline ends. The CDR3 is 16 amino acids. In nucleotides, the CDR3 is TGTGCCAGCAGCTTAGTGAGAGCTTCTGGGGCCAACGTCCTGACTTTC. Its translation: CASSLVRASGANVLTF.

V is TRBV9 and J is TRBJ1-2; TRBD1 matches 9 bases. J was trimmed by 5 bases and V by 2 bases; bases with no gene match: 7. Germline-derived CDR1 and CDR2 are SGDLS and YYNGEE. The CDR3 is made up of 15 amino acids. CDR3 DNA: TGTGCCAGCAGCGTGGGGACAGGGACCTTGTATGGCTACACCTTC. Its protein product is CASSVGTGTLYGYTF. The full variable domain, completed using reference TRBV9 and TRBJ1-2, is DSGVTQTPKHLITATGQRVTLRCSPRSGDLSVYWYQQSLDQGLQFLIQYYNGEERAKGNILERFSAQQFPDLHSELNLSSLELGDSALYFCASSVGTGTLYGYTFGSGTRLTVV.